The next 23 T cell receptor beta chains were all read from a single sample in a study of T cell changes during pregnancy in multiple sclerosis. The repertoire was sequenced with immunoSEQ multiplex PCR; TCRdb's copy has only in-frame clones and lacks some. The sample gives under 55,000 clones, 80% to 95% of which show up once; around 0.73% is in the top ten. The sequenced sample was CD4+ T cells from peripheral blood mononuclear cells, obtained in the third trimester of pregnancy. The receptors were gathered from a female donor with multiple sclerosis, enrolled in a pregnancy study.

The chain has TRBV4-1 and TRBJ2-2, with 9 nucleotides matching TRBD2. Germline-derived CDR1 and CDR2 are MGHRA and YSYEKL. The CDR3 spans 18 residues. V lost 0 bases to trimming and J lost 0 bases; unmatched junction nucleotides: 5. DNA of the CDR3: TGCGCCAGCAGCCAAGATGCTAGCGGGGCCGCGAACACCGGGGAGCTGTTTTTT. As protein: CASSQDASGAANTGELFF.

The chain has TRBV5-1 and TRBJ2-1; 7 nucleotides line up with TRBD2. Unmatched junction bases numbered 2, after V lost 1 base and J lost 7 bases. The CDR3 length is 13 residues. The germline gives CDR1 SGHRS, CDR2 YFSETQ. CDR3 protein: CASSLPSGNEQFF. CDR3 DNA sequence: TGCGCCAGCAGCTTGCCTAGCGGAAATGAGCAGTTCTTC. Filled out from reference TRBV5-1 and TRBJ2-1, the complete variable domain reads KAGVTQTPRYLIKTRGQQVTLSCSPISGHRSVSWYQQTPGQGLQFLFEYFSETQRNKGNFPGRFSGRQFSNSRSEMNVSTLELGDSALYLCASSLPSGNEQFFGPGTRLTVL.

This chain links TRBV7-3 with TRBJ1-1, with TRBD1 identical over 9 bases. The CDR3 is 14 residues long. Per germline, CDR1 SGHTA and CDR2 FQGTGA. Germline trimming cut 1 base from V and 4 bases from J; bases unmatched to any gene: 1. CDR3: CASSLNRGLTEAFF. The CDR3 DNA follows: TGTGCCAGCAGCTTAAACAGGGGGCTCACTGAAGCTTTCTTT. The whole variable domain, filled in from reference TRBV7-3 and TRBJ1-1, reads GAGVSQTPSNKVTEKGKYVELRCDPISGHTALYWYRQSLGQGPEFLIYFQGTGAADDSGLPNDRFFAVRPEGSVSTLKIQRTERGDSAVYLCASSLNRGLTEAFFGQGTRLTVV.

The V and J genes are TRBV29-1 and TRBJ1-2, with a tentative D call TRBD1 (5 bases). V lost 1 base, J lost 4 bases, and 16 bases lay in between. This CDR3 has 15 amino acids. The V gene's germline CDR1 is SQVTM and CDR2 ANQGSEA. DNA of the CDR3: TGCAGCGTTGAAGGCGGCAGGGATAGGCCCTATGGCTACACCTTC. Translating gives CSVEGGRDRPYGYTF.

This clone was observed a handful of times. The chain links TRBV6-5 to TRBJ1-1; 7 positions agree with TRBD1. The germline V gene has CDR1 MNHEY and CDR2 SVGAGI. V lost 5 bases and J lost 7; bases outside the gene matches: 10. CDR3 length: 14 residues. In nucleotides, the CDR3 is TGTGCCAGCAGTAAACCGGGACAGAGACTTGAAGCTTTCTTT. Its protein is CASSKPGQRLEAFF.

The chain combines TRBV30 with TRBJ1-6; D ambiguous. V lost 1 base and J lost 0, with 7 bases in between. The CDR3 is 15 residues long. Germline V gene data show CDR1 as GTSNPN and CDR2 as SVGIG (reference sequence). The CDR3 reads CAWSAGSSYNSPLHF. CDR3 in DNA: TGTGCCTGGAGTGCAGGTAGCTCCTATAATTCACCCCTCCACTTT.

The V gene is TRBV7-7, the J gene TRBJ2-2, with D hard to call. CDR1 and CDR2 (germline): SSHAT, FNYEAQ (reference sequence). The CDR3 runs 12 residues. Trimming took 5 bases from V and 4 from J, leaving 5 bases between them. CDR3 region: CASSGPTGELFF. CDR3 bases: TGTGCCAGCAGCGGGCCCACCGGGGAGCTGTTTTTT.

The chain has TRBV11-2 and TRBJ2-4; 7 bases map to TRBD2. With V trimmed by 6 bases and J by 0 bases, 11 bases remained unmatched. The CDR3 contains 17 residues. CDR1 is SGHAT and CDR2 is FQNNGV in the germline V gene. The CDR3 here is CASSRGGLAEAKNIQYF. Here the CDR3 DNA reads TGTGCCAGCAGTAGGGGAGGGCTAGCGGAAGCCAAAAACATTCAGTACTTC.

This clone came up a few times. As DNA, the CDR3 is TGTGCCAGCAGCCTCTTCCCTCTGGGGACGGGGGCTGGAAACACCATATATTTT. Encoded protein: CASSLFPLGTGAGNTIYF. The chain has TRBV9 and TRBJ1-3; D is possibly TRBD1 (5 bases). The CDR3 covers 18 residues. V lost 4 bases, J lost 2 bases, and 22 bases lay in between. Looked up from germline, CDR1 is SGDLS and CDR2 is YYNGEE.

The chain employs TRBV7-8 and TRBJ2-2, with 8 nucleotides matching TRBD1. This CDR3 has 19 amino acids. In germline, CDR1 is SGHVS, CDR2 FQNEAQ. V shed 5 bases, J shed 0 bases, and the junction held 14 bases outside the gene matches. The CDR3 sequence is CASSRLGQGWFANTGELFF. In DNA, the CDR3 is TGTGCCAGCAGCCGATTAGGACAGGGATGGTTCGCGAACACCGGGGAGCTGTTTTTT.

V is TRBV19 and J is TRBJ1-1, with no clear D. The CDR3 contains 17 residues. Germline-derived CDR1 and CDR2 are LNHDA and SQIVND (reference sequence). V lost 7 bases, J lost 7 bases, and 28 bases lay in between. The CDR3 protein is CASTSLPVTAGVNEAFF. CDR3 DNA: TGTGCCAGTACTTCCCTACCAGTAACCGCGGGAGTCAATGAAGCTTTCTTT.

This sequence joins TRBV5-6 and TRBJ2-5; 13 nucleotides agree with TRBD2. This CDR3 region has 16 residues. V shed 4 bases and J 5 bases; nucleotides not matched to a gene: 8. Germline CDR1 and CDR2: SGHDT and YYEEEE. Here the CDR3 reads CASSARLAGGGETQYF. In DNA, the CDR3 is TGTGCCAGCAGCGCCAGACTAGCGGGGGGAGGCGAGACCCAGTACTTC. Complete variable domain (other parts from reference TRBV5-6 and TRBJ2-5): DAGVTQSPTHLIKTRGQQVTLRCSPKSGHDTVSWYQQALGQGPQFIFQYYEEEERQRGNFPDRFSGHQFPNYSSELNVNALLLGDSALYLCASSARLAGGGETQYFGPGTRLLVL.

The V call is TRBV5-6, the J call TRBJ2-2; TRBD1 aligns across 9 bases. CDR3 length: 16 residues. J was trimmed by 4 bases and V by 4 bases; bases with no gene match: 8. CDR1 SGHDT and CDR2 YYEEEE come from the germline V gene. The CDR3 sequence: CASSRGQGISTGELFF. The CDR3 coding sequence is TGTGCCAGCAGCAGGGGACAGGGAATAAGCACCGGGGAGCTGTTTTTT.

CDR3 DNA: TGTGCCAGCAGCTTGGGACAGGGAAGAACTGAAGCTTTCTTT. Translated: CASSLGQGRTEAFF. V is TRBV5-5 and J is TRBJ1-1; 7 nucleotides agree with TRBD1. The germline V gene has CDR1 SGHKS and CDR2 YYEKEE (reference sequence). With V trimmed by 0 bases and J by 5 bases, 4 bases remained unmatched. CDR3 length: 14 amino acids.

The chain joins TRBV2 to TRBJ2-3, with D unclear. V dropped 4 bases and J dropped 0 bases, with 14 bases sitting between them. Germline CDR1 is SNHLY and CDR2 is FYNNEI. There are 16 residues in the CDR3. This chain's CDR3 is CASSVDSRRSTDTQYF. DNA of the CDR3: TGTGCCAGCAGTGTTGATAGCCGACGAAGCACAGATACGCAGTATTTT.

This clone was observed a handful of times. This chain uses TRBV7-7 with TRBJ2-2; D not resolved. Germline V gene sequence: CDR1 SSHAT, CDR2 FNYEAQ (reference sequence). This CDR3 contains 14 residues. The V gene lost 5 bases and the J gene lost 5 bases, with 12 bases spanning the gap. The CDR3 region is CASSQIDGTGELFF. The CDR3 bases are TGTGCCAGCAGCCAAATCGACGGGACCGGGGAGCTGTTTTTT. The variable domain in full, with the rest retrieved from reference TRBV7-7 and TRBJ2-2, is GAGVSQSPRYKVTKRGQDVTLRCDPISSHATLYWYQQALGQGPEFLTYFNYEAQPDKSGLPSDRFSAERPEGSISTLTIQRTEQRDSAMYRCASSQIDGTGELFFGEGSRLTVL.

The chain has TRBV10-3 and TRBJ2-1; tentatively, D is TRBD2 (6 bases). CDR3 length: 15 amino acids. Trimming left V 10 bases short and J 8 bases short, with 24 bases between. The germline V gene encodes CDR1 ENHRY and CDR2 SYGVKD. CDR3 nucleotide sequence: TGTGCCACCACCCTGGGCTCCGGCGGGATACATGAGCAGTTCTTC. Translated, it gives CATTLGSGGIHEQFF.

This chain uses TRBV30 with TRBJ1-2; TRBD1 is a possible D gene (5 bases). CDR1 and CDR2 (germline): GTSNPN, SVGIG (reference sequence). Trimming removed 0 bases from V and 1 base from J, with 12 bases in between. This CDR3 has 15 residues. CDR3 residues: CAWSVQGVFNYGYTF. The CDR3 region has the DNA TGTGCCTGGAGTGTACAAGGGGTCTTTAACTATGGCTACACCTTC.

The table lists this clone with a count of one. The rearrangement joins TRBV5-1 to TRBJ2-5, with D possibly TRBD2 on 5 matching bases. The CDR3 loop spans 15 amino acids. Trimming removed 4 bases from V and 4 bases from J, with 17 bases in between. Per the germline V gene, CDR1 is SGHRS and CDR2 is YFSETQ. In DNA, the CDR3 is TGCGCCAGCAGCCCGGCGGGCAAAAGCGGAGAGACCCAGTACTTC. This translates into CASSPAGKSGETQYF.

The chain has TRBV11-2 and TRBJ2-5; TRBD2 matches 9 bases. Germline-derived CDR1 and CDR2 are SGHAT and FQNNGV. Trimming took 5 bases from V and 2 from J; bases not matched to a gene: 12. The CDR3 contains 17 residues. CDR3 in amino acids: CASSRYVSRGGQETQYF. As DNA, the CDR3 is TGTGCCAGCAGCCGTTACGTTTCGCGGGGGGGACAAGAGACCCAGTACTTC. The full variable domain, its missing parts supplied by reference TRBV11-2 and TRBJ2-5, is EAGVAQSPRYKIIEKRQSVAFWCNPISGHATLYWYQQILGQGPKLLIQFQNNGVVDDSQLPKDRFSAERLKGVDSTLKIQPAKLEDSAVYLCASSRYVSRGGQETQYFGPGTRLLVL.

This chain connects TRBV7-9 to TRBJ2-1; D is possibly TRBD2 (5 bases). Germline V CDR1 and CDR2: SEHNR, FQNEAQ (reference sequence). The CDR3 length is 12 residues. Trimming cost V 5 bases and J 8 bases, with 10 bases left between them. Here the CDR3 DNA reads TGTGCCAGCAGCGCCCTAGCACATGAGCAGTTCTTC. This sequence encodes CASSALAHEQFF.

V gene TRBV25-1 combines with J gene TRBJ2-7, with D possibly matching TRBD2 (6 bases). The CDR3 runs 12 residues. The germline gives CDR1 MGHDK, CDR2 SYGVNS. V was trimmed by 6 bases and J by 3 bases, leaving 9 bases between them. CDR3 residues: CASSRGFYEQYF. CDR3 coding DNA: TGTGCCAGCAGCCGGGGGTTCTACGAGCAGTACTTC.

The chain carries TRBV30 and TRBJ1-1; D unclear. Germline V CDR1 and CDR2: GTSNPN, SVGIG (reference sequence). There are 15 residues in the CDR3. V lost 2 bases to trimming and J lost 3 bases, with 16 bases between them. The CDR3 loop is CAWSSAGLRDTEAFF. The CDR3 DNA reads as TGTGCCTGGAGTAGTGCGGGGTTGCGGGACACTGAAGCTTTCTTT.